The clone carrying this TCR beta chain was picked up a small number of times. This sample was taken from a study of blood T cells in healthy people across ages. The use of a sample-barcoded 5' primer and a J-beta primer mix characterized a second PCR of roughly 6 to 12 cycles. TCRdb re-called the 5' RACE reads through MiXCR, storing one row per CDR3 protein. This table holds some 1.4 million distinct CDR3 sequences, approximately 40% found once. Deletions cut 6 bases from V and 7 bases from J, with 16 bases between. CDR3 length: 14 residues. Germline CDR1 is SGHAT and CDR2 is FQNNGV. Drawn from each donor were around 9.1 milliliters of peripheral blood.

Source material: blood. This receptor was obtained from a young woman in good health. The rearrangement uses TRBV11-2 and TRBJ2-1; D is perhaps TRBD1 (6 bases). The CDR3 spells CASSPDTGSNEQFF. The CDR3 bases are TGTGCCAGCAGTCCCGACACAGGGTCGAATGAGCAGTTCTTC.